The rows below give T cell receptor beta chains drawn from one sample of a study of shared clonotypes between healthy human individuals. TCRdb's table, derived via immunoSEQ multiplex PCR, lists solely in-frame clones and lacks some. The table lists roughly 2.6 million clones, roughly 92% of them singletons. Sequenced sample: naive CD4+ T cells sorted from blood. These receptors all come from a man between 18 and 29 years old in good health. Both conserved end residues are part of each CDR3. D genes are given only for firm matches. The size field is filled for only some rows; it gives once, few, many or a size class.

J | size | D | length | V | DNA | CDR3
TRBJ1-2 | once | NA | 15 | TRBV7-9 | TGTGCCAGCAGCTTAGGCAGGACTAATAACTATGGCTACACCTTC | CASSLGRTNNYGYTF
TRBJ1-1 | NA | NA | 15 | TRBV15 | TGTGCCACCAGCAGAGACCCAGGGGAAGGTGGTGAAGCTTTCTTT | CATSRDPGEGGEAFF
TRBJ2-3 | once | TRBD2 | 14 | TRBV6-1 | TGTGCCAGCAGTCCGCGGGGGAACACAGATACGCAGTATTTT | CASSPRGNTDTQYF
TRBJ1-4 | NA | NA | 14 | TRBV10-3 | TGTGCCATCAGTGAGGCATTAGGTGGTGAAAAACTGTTTTTT | CAISEALGGEKLFF
TRBJ2-2 | NA | NA | 12 | TRBV5-6 | TGTGCCAGCAGCTTAAGTTCGGGGGAGCTGTTTTTT | CASSLSSGELFF
TRBJ1-1 | few | NA | 11 | TRBV2 | TGTGCCAGCAGCAAGACCCTCGAAGCTTTCTTT | CASSKTLEAFF
TRBJ1-1 | NA | NA | 15 | TRBV4-2 | TGTGCCAGCAGCCAAGATGATGCGACGAACACTGAAGCTTTCTTT | CASSQDDATNTEAFF
TRBJ2-2 | NA | NA | 14 | TRBV6-5 | TGTGCCAGCAGGACGATACTAGCAACCGGGGAGCTGTTTTTT | CASRTILATGELFF
TRBJ2-1 | NA | TRBD2 | 17 | TRBV9 | TGTGCCGGACCGGGACTAGCGGGAAAGGTAGGTAGGAATGAGCAGTTCTTC | CAGPGLAGKVGRNEQFF
TRBJ2-3 | NA | TRBD2 | 15 | TRBV2 | TGTGCCAGCAGTTTGGGTGCGGGGGTCACAGATACGCAGTATTTT | CASSLGAGVTDTQYF
TRBJ1-6 | few | TRBD1 | 13 | TRBV6-5 | TGTGCCAGCCGGGACAGGGTCAATTCACCCCTCCACTTT | CASRDRVNSPLHF
TRBJ1-3 | NA | TRBD1 | 17 | TRBV28 | TGTGCCAGCAGTTTGGGGGCTAGGGGGCCCTCTGGAAACACCATATATTTT | CASSLGARGPSGNTIYF
TRBJ2-1 | NA | TRBD1 | 14 | TRBV27 | TGTGCCAGCAGCGGGACAGGGGTTGCAAATGAGCAGTTCTTC | CASSGTGVANEQFF
TRBJ1-1 | NA | TRBD1 | 15 | TRBV28 | TGTGCCAGCAGCCGTGGAGACAGGGATGGGGTTGAAGCTTTCTTT | CASSRGDRDGVEAFF
TRBJ2-7 | NA | TRBD1 | 17 | TRBV10-3 | TGTGCCATCAGTGGGGAACAGGGGCAAATTGGCTCCTACGAGCAGTACTTC | CAISGEQGQIGSYEQYF
TRBJ2-1 | NA | TRBD1 | 15 | TRBV7-3 | TGTGCCAGCAGCTTCGACAGGGGGAGTTACAATGAGCAGTTCTTC | CASSFDRGSYNEQFF
TRBJ2-3 | NA | TRBD2 | 15 | TRBV5-4 | TGTGCCAGCAGCCTAGCGGGGGGGAGCACAGATACGCAGTATTTT | CASSLAGGSTDTQYF
TRBJ1-4 | few | NA | 15 | TRBV7-9 | TGTGCCAGCAGCCCGGAGGGACTGAGTAATGAAAAACTGTTTTTT | CASSPEGLSNEKLFF
TRBJ2-1 | NA | TRBD2 | 18 | TRBV10-3 | TGTGCCATCAGTGAGCTAACGGCTAGCGGGAGAAGGGCAAATGAGCAGTTCTTC | CAISELTASGRRANEQFF
TRBJ1-5 | NA | TRBD1 | 19 | TRBV7-2 | TGTGCCAGCAGCCCTAGGCGGACAGGGGGCGACCGGGGCAATCAGCCCCAGCATTTT | CASSPRRTGGDRGNQPQHF
TRBJ2-7 | NA | NA | 15 | TRBV7-9 | TGTGCCAGCAGCTTATATCGGACGGGAACCTACGAGCAGTACTTC | CASSLYRTGTYEQYF
TRBJ2-1 | NA | NA | 15 | TRBV5-5 | TGTGCCAGCAGCTTCGAGGGTCTGAGTCGGAATGAGCAGTTCTTC | CASSFEGLSRNEQFF
TRBJ2-1 | NA | TRBD2 | 14 | TRBV6-5 | TGTGCCAGCAAGCGGGGGGTATCCTACAATGAGCAGTTCTTC | CASKRGVSYNEQFF
TRBJ2-2 | NA | NA | 15 | TRBV5-1 | TGCGCCAGCAGCTTGGTCGGGGCCTACACCGGGGAGCTGTTTTTT | CASSLVGAYTGELFF
TRBJ2-4 | NA | NA | 16 | TRBV6-6 | TGTGCCAGCAGTTGGGTGGACTGGCGGGCCAAAAACATTCAGTACTTC | CASSWVDWRAKNIQYF
TRBJ1-5 | NA | NA | 13 | TRBV10-2 | TGCGCCAGTTCGAGGGGCATCATGGTTCCCCAGCATTTT | CASSRGIMVPQHF
TRBJ1-5 | NA | NA | 15 | TRBV27 | TGTGCCAGCAGTTTTTCAGGAAGTAGCAATCAGCCCCAGCATTTT | CASSFSGSSNQPQHF
TRBJ1-2 | NA | TRBD1 | 14 | TRBV6-1 | TGTGCCATCCGACCGGGACAGGGGATGTCTGGCTACACCTTC | CAIRPGQGMSGYTF
TRBJ2-5 | NA | NA | 12 | TRBV29-1 | TGCAGCGTTGTCCCGGAGGGGGAGACCCAGTACTTC | CSVVPEGETQYF
TRBJ2-7 | NA | TRBD1 | 14 | TRBV6-1 | TGTGCCAGCAGGGAACAGGGGGCTGTCTACGAGCAGTACTTC | CASREQGAVYEQYF
TRBJ2-2 | NA | NA | 14 | TRBV11-2 | TGTGCCAGCAGCTTTGAGCACAACACCGGGGAGCTGTTTTTT | CASSFEHNTGELFF
TRBJ1-3 | NA | NA | 16 | TRBV18 | TGTGCCAGCTCAATCGGACCGACCCAGTCTGGAAACACCATATATTTT | CASSIGPTQSGNTIYF
TRBJ2-3 | NA | NA | 15 | TRBV5-1 | TGCGCCAGCAGCTTGGACGGCTCTAGCACAGATACGCAGTATTTT | CASSLDGSSTDTQYF
TRBJ2-3 | NA | NA | 14 | TRBV9 | TGTGCCAGCAGCGTAGCTGGCTCAACAGATACGCAGTATTTT | CASSVAGSTDTQYF
TRBJ2-7 | NA | TRBD2 | 18 | TRBV10-3 | TGTGCCATCAGTGAGGCCCAGCCGACTAGCGGGCTCTCCTACGAGCAGTACTTC | CAISEAQPTSGLSYEQYF
TRBJ2-5 | NA | NA | 14 | TRBV5-1 | TGCGCCAGCAGCTTGGACCCGACGGGACAGACCCAGTACTTC | CASSLDPTGQTQYF
TRBJ2-1 | NA | TRBD2 | 17 | TRBV29-1 | TGCAGCACCACGGGACTAGCGGGAGTTTGGTCCTACAATGAGCAGTTCTTC | CSTTGLAGVWSYNEQFF
TRBJ1-5 | few | TRBD1 | 16 | TRBV4-3 | TGCGCCAGCAGCCAAGTATACGGGACAGCTTATCAGCCCCAGCATTTT | CASSQVYGTAYQPQHF
TRBJ1-4 | NA | NA | 14 | TRBV6-1 | TGTGCCAGCAGTGAAGGTCCAGGGTTGGAAAAACTGTTTTTT | CASSEGPGLEKLFF